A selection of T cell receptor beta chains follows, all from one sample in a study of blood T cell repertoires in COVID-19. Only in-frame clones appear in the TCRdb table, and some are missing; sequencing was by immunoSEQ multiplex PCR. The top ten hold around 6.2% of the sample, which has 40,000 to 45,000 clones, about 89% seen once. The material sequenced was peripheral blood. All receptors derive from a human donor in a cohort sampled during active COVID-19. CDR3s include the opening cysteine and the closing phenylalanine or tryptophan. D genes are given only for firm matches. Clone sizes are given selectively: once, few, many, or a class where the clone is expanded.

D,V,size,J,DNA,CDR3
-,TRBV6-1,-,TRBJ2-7,TGTGCCAGCAGTGAAGAAAAGCACCGCTCCTACGAGCAGTACTTC,CASSEEKHRSYEQYF
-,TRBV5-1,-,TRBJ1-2,TGCGCCAGCAGCTCAACAGGGTACTATGGCTACACCTTC,CASSSTGYYGYTF
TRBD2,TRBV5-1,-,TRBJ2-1,TGCGCCAGCAGCTTGACTAGCGGGGGTAACAATGAGCAGTTCTTC,CASSLTSGGNNEQFF
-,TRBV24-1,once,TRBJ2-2,TGTGCCACCAGTGACAGGATTAACACCGGGGAGCTGTTTTTT,CATSDRINTGELFF
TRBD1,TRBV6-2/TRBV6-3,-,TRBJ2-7,TGTGCCAGCAGCACAGGGGCCTTCTTCTACGAGCAGTACTTC,CASSTGAFFYEQYF
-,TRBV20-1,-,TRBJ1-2,TGCAGTGCTAGTATGGGGGCCTATGGCTACACCTTC,CSASMGAYGYTF
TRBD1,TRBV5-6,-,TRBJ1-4,TGTGCCAGCGGGACAGCAACTAATGAAAAACTGTTTTTT,CASGTATNEKLFF
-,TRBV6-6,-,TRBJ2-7,TGTGCCAGCAGTTATCCGGCTCTAGAATCCAACTACGAGCAGTACTTC,CASSYPALESNYEQYF
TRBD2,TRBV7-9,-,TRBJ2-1,TGTGCCAGCAGCTTCAGGGAGGGCAATGAGCAGTTCTTC,CASSFREGNEQFF
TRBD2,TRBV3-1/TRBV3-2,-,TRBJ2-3,TGTGCCAGCAGCCCCGGGGCTAGCGGGACGGATACGCAGTATTTT,CASSPGASGTDTQYF
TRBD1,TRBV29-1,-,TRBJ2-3,TGCAGCGCCGCACAGGGGGCTGGCACAGATACGCAGTATTTT,CSAAQGAGTDTQYF
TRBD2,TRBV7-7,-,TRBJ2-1,TGTGCCAGCAGCTTAGGGACTAGCAGCTACAATGAGCAGTTCTTC,CASSLGTSSYNEQFF
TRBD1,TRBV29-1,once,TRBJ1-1,TGCAGCGTTGAAGAAGTGGACAGGGATCCCTTGGGTTTT,CSVEEVDRDPLGF
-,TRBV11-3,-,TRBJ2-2,TGTGCCAGCAGCTTAGACCCAGGGGGGACCGGGGAGCTGTTTTTT,CASSLDPGGTGELFF
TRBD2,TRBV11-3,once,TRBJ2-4,TGTGCCAGCAGCTTAGGGGGAACGGGGGGAGCTAAAAACATTCAGTACTTC,CASSLGGTGGAKNIQYF
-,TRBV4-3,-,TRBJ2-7,TGCGCCAGCAGCCAAGATCAGAGAAGCGCCGAGCAGTACTTC,CASSQDQRSAEQYF
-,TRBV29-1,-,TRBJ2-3,TGCAGCGCCTCACAGGGTGGGCAAGATACGCAGTATTTT,CSASQGGQDTQYF
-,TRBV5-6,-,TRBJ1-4,TGTGCCAGCAGCTTGGTTGGGGCCTCCAATGAAAAACTGTTTTTT,CASSLVGASNEKLFF
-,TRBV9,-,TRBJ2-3,TGTGCCAGCAGCGTACTCCCCACAGATACGCAGTATTTT,CASSVLPTDTQYF
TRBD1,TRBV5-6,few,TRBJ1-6,TGTGCCAGCAGCTTTGGACAGGGGATTTCACCCCTCCACTTT,CASSFGQGISPLHF
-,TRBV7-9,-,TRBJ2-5,TGTGCCAGCAGCCCGCCGGGGGAGACCCAGTACTTC,CASSPPGETQYF
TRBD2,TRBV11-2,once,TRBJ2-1,TGTGCCAGCAGCTTAGTCCCTTTAGCGGGAACCGTCTACAATGAGCAGTTCTTC,CASSLVPLAGTVYNEQFF
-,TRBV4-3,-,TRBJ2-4,TGCGCCAGCAGCCAAGAGTCCATCCCCAGCGACATTCAGTACTTC,CASSQESIPSDIQYF
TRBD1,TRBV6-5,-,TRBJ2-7,TGTGCCACCGCTTGGGACAGGTCCTACGAGCAGTACTTC,CATAWDRSYEQYF
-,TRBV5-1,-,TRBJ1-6,TGCCCAAGCGCTCGGGGTGGCGGCTATAATTCACCCCTCCACTTT,CPSARGGGYNSPLHF
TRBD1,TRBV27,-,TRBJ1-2,TGTGCCAGCAGTTTATCCCCCACAGGGGGCTACTATGGCTACACCTTC,CASSLSPTGGYYGYTF
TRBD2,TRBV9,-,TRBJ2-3,TGTGCCAGCAGCGTGAACGGGGGGGCGACAGATACGCAGTATTTT,CASSVNGGATDTQYF
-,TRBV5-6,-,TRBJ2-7,TGTGCCAGCAGCCCCCCTCGGGGTAGCGGCCGCTACGAGCAGTACTTC,CASSPPRGSGRYEQYF
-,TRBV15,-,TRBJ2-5,TGTGCCACCAGCAGAGATACGTTCGGGACCCAGTACTTC,CATSRDTFGTQYF
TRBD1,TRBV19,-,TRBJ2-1,TGTGCCAGTAGTCCCCGGGACAGGGGGGCCTACAATGAGCAGTTCTTC,CASSPRDRGAYNEQFF
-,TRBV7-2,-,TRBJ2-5,TGTGCCAGCAGCAATAGCGGTTCCCTAGGGGAGACCCAGTACTTC,CASSNSGSLGETQYF
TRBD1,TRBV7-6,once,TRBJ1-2,TGTGCCAGCAGCTTAGATGTGGACAGGGGAGGCTACACCTTC,CASSLDVDRGGYTF
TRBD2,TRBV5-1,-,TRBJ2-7,TGCGCCAGCAGCTTTACAGTAGCGGGGGTCTACGAGCAGTACTTC,CASSFTVAGVYEQYF
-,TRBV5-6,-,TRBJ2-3,TGTGCCAGCAGCCTAGGGCGGGGCAGCACAGATACGCAGTATTTT,CASSLGRGSTDTQYF
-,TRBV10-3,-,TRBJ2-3,TGTGCCACTGCCGGGACTGGGACCACAGATACGCAGTATTTT,CATAGTGTTDTQYF
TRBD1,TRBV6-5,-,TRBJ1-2,TGTGCCAGCCTCCGGCCAGGGGGAATGGGCTACACCTTC,CASLRPGGMGYTF
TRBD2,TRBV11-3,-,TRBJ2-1,TGTGCCAGCAGCTTAGGTCTAGCGGGAGATTTCAATGAGCAGTTCTTC,CASSLGLAGDFNEQFF
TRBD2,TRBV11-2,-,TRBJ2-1,TGTGCCAGCAGCTCGGGGGGGACTAGCGGGATCCATGAGCAGTTCTTC,CASSSGGTSGIHEQFF
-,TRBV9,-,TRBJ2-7,TGTGCCAGCAGCGTAGGGGAGGGGGGCTACGAGCAGTACTTC,CASSVGEGGYEQYF
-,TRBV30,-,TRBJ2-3,TGTGCCTGGAGTGGCGGGAGCACAGATACGCAGTATTTT,CAWSGGSTDTQYF
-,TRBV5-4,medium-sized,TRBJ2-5,TGTGCCAGCAGCTCTGTGCAAGAGACCCAGTACTTC,CASSSVQETQYF
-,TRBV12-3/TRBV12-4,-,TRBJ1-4,TGTGCCAGTGTCTCAGAGACAGATGAAAAACTGTTTTTT,CASVSETDEKLFF